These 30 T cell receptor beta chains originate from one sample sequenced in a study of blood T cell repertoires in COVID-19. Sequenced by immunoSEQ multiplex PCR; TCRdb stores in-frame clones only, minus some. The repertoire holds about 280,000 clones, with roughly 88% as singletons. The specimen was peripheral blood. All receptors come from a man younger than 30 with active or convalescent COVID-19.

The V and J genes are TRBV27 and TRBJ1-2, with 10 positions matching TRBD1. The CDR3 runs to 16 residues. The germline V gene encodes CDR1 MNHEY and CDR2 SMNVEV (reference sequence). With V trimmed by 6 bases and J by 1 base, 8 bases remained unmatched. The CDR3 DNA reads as TGTGCCAGCAGCGGACAAGGGGACAGGGGTAACTATGGCTACACCTTC. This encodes CASSGQGDRGNYGYTF.

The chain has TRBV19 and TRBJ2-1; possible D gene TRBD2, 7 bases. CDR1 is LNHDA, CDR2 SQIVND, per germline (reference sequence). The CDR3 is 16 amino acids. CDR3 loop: CGFSRPGRGAYNEQFF. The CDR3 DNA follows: TGTGGATTTTCTCGACCGGGGAGGGGGGCCTACAATGAGCAGTTCTTC.

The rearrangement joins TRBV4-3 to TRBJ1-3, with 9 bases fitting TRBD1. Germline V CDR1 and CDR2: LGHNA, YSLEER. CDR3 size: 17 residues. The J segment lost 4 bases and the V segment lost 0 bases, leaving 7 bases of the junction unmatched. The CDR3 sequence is CASSQDHRGQAGNTIYF. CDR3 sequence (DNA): TGCGCCAGCAGCCAAGATCACAGGGGGCAAGCAGGAAACACCATATATTTT.

The CDR3 sequence: CASSERDPGTEAFF. Written as DNA, the CDR3 is TGTGCCAGTAGTGAGCGGGACCCGGGAACTGAAGCTTTCTTT. This chain connects TRBV19 to TRBJ1-1; D may be TRBD1 (5 bases). Germline values: CDR1 LNHDA, CDR2 SQIVND (reference sequence). Trimming removed 5 bases at V and 5 bases at J, with 15 bases between. CDR3 length: 14 amino acids. The entire variable domain, with the rest obtained from reference TRBV19 and TRBJ1-1, is as follows: DGGITQSPKYLFRKEGQNVTLSCEQNLNHDAMYWYRQDPGQGLRLIYYSQIVNDFQKGDIAEGYSVSREKKESFPLTVTSAQKNPTAFYLCASSERDPGTEAFFGQGTRLTVV.

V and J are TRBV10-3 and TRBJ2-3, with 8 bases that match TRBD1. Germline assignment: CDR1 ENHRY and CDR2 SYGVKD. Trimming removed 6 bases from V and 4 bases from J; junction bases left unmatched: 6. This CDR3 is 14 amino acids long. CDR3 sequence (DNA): TGTGCCATCAGCGGGACAGGCCGACCAGATACGCAGTATTTT. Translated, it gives CAISGTGRPDTQYF.

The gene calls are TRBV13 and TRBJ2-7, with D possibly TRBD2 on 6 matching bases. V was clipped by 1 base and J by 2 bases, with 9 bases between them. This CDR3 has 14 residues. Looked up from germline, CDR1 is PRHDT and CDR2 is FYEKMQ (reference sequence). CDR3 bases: TGTGCCAGCAGCTTAGTTGGAGGGACCTACGAGCAGTACTTC. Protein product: CASSLVGGTYEQYF. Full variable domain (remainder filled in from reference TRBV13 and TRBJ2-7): AAGVIQSPRHLIKEKRETATLKCYPIPRHDTVYWYQQGPGQDPQFLISFYEKMQSDKGSIPDRFSAQQFSDYHSELNMSSLELGDSALYFCASSLVGGTYEQYFGPGTRLTVT.

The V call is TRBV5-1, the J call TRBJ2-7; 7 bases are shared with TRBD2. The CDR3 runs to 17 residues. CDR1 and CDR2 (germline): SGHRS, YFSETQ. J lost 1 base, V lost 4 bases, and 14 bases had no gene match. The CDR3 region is CASSLPGGEARSYEQYF. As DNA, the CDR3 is TGCGCCAGCAGCCTTCCGGGGGGTGAGGCCAGATCCTACGAGCAGTACTTC.

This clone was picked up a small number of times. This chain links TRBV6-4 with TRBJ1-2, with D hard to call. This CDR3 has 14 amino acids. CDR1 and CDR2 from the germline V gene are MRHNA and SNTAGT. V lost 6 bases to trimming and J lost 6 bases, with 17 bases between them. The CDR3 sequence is CASSDVPPPDGYTF. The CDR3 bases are TGTGCCAGCAGCGACGTGCCCCCTCCGGATGGCTACACCTTC.

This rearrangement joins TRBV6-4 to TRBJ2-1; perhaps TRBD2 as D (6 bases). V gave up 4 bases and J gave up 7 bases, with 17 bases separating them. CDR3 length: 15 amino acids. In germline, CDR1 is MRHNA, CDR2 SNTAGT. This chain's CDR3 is CASSARGTYQNEQFF. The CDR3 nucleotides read TGTGCCAGCAGTGCACGCGGGACTTATCAAAATGAGCAGTTCTTC.

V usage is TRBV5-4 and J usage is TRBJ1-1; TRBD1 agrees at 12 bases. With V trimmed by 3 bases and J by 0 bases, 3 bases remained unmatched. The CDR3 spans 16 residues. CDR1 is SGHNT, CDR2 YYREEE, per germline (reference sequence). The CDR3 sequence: CASSSGTGGLNTEAFF. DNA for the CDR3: TGTGCCAGCAGCTCGGGGACAGGGGGCTTGAACACTGAAGCTTTCTTT.

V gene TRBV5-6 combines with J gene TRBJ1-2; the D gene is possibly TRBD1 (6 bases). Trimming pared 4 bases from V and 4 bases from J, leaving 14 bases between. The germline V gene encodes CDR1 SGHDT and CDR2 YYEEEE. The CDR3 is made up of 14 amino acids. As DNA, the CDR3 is TGTGCCAGCAGCGTACAACAGGGAAGCTATGGCTACACCTTC. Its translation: CASSVQQGSYGYTF. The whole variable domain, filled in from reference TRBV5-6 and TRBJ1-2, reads DAGVTQSPTHLIKTRGQQVTLRCSPKSGHDTVSWYQQALGQGPQFIFQYYEEEERQRGNFPDRFSGHQFPNYSSELNVNALLLGDSALYLCASSVQQGSYGYTFGSGTRLTVV.

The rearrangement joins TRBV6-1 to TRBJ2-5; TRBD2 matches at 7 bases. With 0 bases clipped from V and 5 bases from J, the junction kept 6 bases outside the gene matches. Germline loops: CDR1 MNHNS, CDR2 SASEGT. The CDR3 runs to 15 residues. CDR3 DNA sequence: TGTGCCAGCAGTGAAGCTGGGGGGGTTCGGGAGACCCAGTACTTC. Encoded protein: CASSEAGGVRETQYF.

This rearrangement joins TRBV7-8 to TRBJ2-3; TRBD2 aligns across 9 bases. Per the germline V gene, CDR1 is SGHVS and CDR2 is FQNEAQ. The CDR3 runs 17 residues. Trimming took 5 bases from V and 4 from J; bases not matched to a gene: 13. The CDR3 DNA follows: TGTGCCAGCAGCCGCCGACTGCTGCGGGGGGGGTCAGATACGCAGTATTTT. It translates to CASSRRLLRGGSDTQYF.

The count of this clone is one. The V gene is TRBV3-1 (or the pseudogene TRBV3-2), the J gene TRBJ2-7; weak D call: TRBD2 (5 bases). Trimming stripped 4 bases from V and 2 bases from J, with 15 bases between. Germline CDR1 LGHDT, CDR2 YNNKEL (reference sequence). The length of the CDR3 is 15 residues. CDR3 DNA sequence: TGTGCCAGCAGCCCGGCCTGGGGAGCTGCCTACGAGCAGTACTTC. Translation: CASSPAWGAAYEQYF.

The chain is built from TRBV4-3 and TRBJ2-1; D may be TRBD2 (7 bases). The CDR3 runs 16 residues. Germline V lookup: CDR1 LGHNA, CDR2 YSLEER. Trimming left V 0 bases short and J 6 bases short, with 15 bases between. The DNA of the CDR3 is TGCGCCAGCAGCCAAGATGCTGGACTAGGGGGCAATGAGCAGTTCTTC. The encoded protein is CASSQDAGLGGNEQFF.

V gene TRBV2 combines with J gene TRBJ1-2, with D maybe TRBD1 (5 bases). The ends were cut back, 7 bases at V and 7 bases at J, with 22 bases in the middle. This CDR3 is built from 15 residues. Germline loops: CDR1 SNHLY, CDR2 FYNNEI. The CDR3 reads CASNRDGGLGFGYTF. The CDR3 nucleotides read TGTGCCAGCAACCGCGACGGGGGGTTAGGTTTTGGCTACACCTTC. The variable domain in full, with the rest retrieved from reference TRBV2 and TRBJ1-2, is EPEVTQTPSHQVTQMGQEVILRCVPISNHLYFYWYRQILGQKVEFLVSFYNNEISEKSEIFDDQFSVERPDGSNFTLKIRSTKLEDSAMYFCASNRDGGLGFGYTFGSGTRLTVV.

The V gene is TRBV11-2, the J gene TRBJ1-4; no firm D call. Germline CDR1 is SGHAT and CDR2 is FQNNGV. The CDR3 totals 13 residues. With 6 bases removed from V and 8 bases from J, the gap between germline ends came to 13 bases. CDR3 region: CASSRRLEEKLFF. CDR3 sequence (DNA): TGTGCCAGCAGTCGACGGTTGGAGGAAAAACTGTTTTTT.

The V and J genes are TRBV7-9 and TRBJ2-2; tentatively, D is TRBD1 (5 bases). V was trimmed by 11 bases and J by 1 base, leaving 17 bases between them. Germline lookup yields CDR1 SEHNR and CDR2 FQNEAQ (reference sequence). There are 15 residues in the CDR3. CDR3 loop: CAVGAQWGNTGELFF. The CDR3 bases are TGTGCCGTTGGGGCACAATGGGGGAACACCGGGGAGCTGTTTTTT.

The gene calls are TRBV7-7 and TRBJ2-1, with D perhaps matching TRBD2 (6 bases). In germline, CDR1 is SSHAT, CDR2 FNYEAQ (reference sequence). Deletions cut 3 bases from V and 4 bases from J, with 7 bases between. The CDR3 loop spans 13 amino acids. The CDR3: CASSLSGYNEQFF. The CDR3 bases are TGTGCCAGCAGCTTGAGCGGGTACAATGAGCAGTTCTTC. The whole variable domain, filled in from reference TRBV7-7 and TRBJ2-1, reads GAGVSQSPRYKVTKRGQDVTLRCDPISSHATLYWYQQALGQGPEFLTYFNYEAQPDKSGLPSDRFSAERPEGSISTLTIQRTEQRDSAMYRCASSLSGYNEQFFGPGTRLTVL.

CDR3 amino acids: CASSHSTGYEQYF. In DNA, the CDR3 is TGTGCCAGCAGTCATTCGACAGGCTACGAGCAGTACTTC. The rearrangement links TRBV7-8 to TRBJ2-7; D may be TRBD1 (6 bases). Per germline, CDR1 SGHVS and CDR2 FQNEAQ. The CDR3 runs 13 residues. V gave up 6 bases and J gave up 3 bases, with 12 bases separating them. Based on the CDR3 plus reference TRBV7-8 and TRBJ2-7, the full variable domain is GAGVSQSPRYKVAKRGQDVALRCDPISGHVSLFWYQQALGQGPEFLTYFQNEAQLDKSGLPSDRFFAERPEGSVSTLKIQRTQQEDSAVYLCASSHSTGYEQYFGPGTRLTVT.

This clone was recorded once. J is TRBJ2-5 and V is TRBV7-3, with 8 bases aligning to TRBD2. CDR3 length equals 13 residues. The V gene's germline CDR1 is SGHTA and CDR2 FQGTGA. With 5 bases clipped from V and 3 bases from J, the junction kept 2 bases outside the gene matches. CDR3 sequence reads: CASSRGGEETQYF. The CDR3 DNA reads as TGTGCCAGCAGCCGGGGGGGCGAAGAGACCCAGTACTTC. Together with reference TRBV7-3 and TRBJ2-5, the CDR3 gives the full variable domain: GAGVSQTPSNKVTEKGKYVELRCDPISGHTALYWYRQSLGQGPEFLIYFQGTGAADDSGLPNDRFFAVRPEGSVSTLKIQRTERGDSAVYLCASSRGGEETQYFGPGTRLLVL.

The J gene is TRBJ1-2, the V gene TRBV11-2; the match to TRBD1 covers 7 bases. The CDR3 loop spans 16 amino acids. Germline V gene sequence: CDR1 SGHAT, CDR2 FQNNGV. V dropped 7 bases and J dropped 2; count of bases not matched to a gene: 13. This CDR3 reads CASTPSPGGGNYGYTF. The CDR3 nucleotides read TGTGCCAGCACCCCGTCCCCAGGAGGGGGCAACTATGGCTACACCTTC. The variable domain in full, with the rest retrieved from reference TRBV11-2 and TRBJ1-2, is EAGVAQSPRYKIIEKRQSVAFWCNPISGHATLYWYQQILGQGPKLLIQFQNNGVVDDSQLPKDRFSAERLKGVDSTLKIQPAKLEDSAVYLCASTPSPGGGNYGYTFGSGTRLTVV.

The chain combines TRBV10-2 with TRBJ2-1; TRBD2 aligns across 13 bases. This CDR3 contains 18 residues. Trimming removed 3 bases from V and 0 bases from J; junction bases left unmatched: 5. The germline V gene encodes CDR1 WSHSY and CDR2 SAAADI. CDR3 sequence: CASSDATSGGSSYNEQFF. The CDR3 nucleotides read TGCGCCAGCAGTGACGCGACTAGCGGGGGGAGCTCCTACAATGAGCAGTTCTTC.

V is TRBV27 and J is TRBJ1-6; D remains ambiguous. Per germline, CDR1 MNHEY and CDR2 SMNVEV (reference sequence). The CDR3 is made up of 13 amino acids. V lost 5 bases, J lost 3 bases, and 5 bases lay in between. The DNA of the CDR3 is TGTGCCAGCAGTGCGTACTATAATTCACCCCTCCACTTT. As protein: CASSAYYNSPLHF.

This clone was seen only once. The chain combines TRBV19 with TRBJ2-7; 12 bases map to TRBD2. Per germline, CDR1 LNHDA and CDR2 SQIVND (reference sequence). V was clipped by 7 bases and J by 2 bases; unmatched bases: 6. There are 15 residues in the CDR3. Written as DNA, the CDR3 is TGTGCCAGTAAAGCCGCTAGCGGGGGGGCCTACGAGCAGTACTTC. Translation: CASKAASGGAYEQYF.

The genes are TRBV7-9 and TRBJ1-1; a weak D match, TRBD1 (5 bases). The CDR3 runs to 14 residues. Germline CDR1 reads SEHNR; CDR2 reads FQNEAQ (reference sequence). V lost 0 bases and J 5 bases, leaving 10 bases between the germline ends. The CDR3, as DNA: TGTGCCAGCAGCTTAGCCAGGGAAGGGACTGAAGCTTTCTTT. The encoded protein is CASSLAREGTEAFF.

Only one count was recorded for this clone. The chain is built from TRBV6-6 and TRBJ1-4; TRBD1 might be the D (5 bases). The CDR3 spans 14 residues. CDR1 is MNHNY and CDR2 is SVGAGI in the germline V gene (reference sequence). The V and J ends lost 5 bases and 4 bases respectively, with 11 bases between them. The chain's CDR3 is CASSSQGINEKLFF. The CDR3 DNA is TGTGCCAGCAGTAGTCAGGGAATTAATGAAAAACTGTTTTTT.

CDR3 DNA: TGTGCCAGCAGTGAAGTGGCTAGCGGCGAGCAGTACTTC. It encodes CASSEVASGEQYF. This chain uses TRBV6-1 with TRBJ2-7; 7 bases line up with TRBD2. Losses at the gene ends were 1 base for V and 6 bases for J; bases not matched to a gene: 3. This CDR3 comprises 13 residues. CDR1 MNHNS and CDR2 SASEGT come from the germline V gene.

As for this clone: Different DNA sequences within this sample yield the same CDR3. CDR3 nucleotide sequence: TGTGCCAGCAGACTAGCGGGGGGGCCCACAGATACGCAGTATTTT. This sequence encodes CASRLAGGPTDTQYF. This rearrangement joins TRBV2 to TRBJ2-3; 13 nucleotides match TRBD2. After removal of 6 bases from V and 2 bases from J, the junction contained 2 bases not matched to a gene. CDR3 size: 15 residues. Germline CDR1 SNHLY, CDR2 FYNNEI.

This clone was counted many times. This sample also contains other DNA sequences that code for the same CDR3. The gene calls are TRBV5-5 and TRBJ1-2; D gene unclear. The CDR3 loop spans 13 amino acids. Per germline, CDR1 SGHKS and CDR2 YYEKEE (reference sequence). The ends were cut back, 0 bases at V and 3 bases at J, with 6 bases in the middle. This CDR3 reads CASSLGTDYGYTF. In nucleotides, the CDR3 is TGTGCCAGCAGCTTGGGAACGGACTATGGCTACACCTTC.